One T cell receptor (beta chain) is described in this entry. What it recognizes is unknown. Germline assignment: CDR1 LNHNV and CDR2 YYDKDF (reference sequence). CDR3 length equals 16 residues. The ends were cut back, 5 bases at V and 1 base at J, with 15 bases in the middle. The data are from a study of radiation and T cells in renal cell carcinoma. Broader study findings: In blood, top tumor clones expanded by 2 weeks, shrinking by 4. Baseline intratumoral clonotype presence is unknown without pretreatment biopsies.

Assay: immunoSEQ multiplex PCR; the TCRdb copy retains only in-frame clones and omits some. The sample holds 95,000 or so clones, 65% to 90% seen once. Described time point: baseline pretreatment blood. Treatment given: 15 Gy SBRT to primary tumor, nephrectomy 4 weeks later. After SBRT, blood was collected at 2 and 4 weeks, plus baseline. Clear cell pathology was present in this patient's renal cell carcinoma. V usage is TRBV15 and J usage is TRBJ1-5, with a tentative D call TRBD1 (5 bases). This TCR was recovered from a man aged 50 to 59 with renal cell carcinoma. The sequences come from blood, collected from a patient whose treatment included radiotherapy and nephrectomy. CDR3 DNA sequence: TGTGCCACCAGCCTCGGGGCAGGAGGGAGCAATCAGCCCCAGCATTTT. Translation: CATSLGAGGSNQPQHF. The entire variable domain, with the rest obtained from reference TRBV15 and TRBJ1-5, is as follows: DAMVIQNPRYQVTQFGKPVTLSCSQTLNHNVMYWYQQKSSQAPKLLFHYYDKDFNNEADTPDNFQSRRPNTSFCFLDIRSPGLGDTAMYLCATSLGAGGSNQPQHFGDGTRLSIL.